This T cell receptor beta chain was recovered during a study of T cells after yellow fever vaccination. TCRdb ran MiXCR on the 5' RACE reads and lists one entry per CDR3 protein. The table records around 350,000 distinct CDR3 sequences, around 10% of them present only once. Germline V lookup: CDR1 SQVTM, CDR2 ANQGSEA. This CDR3 is 12 amino acids long. The V end lost 3 bases, the J end lost 5 bases, and 11 bases lay between the germline ends. This receptor was taken from a man aged 18 to 29 who received the YFV17D yellow fever vaccine. The specimen comprised PBMCs, sampled on the day of the first yellow fever vaccination. The chain carries TRBV29-1 and TRBJ2-7; either TRBD1 or TRBD2 may fit D (5 bases each). The CDR3 protein is CSVDRVGDEQYF. CDR3 DNA: TGCAGCGTTGACCGAGTGGGGGACGAGCAGTACTTC.